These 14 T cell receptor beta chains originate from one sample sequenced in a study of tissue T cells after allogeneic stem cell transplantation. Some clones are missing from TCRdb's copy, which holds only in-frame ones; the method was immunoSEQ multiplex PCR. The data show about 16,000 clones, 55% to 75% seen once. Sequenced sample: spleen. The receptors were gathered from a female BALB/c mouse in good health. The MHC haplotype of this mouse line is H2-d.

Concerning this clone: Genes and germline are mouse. The CDR3 loop is CASSSQTANTGQLYF. The CDR3 DNA, read in part, is TGTGCTAGCAGTAGTCAGACAGCAAACACCGGGCAGCTCTAC. This chain joins TRBV17 and TRBJ2-2, with a weak D call TRBD1 (5 bases). The CDR3 extends 1 residue past the end of the read, so its final part is completed from the germline J gene. V was clipped by 3 bases and J by 0 bases, with 8 bases between them. Germline V CDR1 and CDR2: MNHDT, YYDKIL. The CDR3 is 15 amino acids.

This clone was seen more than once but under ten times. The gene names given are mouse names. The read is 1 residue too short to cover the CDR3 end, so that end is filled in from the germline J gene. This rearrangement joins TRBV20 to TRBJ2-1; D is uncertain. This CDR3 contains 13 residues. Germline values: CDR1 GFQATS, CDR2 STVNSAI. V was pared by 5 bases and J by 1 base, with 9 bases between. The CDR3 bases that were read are TGTGGTGCTGCCCCTGGAAACTATGCTGAGCAGTTC. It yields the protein CGAAPGNYAEQF. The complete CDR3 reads CGAAPGNYAEQFF.

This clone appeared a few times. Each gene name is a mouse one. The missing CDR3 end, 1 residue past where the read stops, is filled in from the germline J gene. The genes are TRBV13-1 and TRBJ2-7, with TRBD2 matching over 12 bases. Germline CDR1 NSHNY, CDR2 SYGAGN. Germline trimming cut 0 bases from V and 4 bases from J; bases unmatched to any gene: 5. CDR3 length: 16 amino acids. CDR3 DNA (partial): TGTGCCAGCAGTGATGCAAAGGACTGGGGGGGTTATGAACAGTAC. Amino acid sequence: CASSDAKDWGGYEQY. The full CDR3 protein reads CASSDAKDWGGYEQYF.

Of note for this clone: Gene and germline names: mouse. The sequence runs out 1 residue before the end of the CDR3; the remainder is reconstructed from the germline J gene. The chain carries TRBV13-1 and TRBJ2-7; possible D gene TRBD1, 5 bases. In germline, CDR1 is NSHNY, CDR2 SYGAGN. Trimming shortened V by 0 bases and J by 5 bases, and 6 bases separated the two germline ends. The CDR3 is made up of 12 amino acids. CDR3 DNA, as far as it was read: TGTGCCAGCAGTGATGGAGGGGATGAACAGTAC. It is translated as CASSDGGDEQY. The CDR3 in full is CASSDGGDEQYF.

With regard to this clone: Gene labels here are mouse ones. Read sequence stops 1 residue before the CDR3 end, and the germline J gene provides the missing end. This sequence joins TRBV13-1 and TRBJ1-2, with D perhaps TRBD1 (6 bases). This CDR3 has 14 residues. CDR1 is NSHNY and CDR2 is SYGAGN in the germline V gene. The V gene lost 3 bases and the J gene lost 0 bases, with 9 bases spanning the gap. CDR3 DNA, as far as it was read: TGTGCCAGCAGTGCCGGGACATCAAACTCCGACTACACC. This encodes CASSAGTSNSDYT. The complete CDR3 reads CASSAGTSNSDYTF.

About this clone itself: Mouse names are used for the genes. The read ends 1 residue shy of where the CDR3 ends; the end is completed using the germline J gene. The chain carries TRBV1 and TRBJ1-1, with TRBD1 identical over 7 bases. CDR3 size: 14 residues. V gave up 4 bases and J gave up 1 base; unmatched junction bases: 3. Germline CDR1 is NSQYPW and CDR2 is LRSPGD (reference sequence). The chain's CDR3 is CTCSDRDRNTEVFF. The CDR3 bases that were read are TGCACCTGCAGTGACCGGGACAGAAACACAGAAGTCTTC. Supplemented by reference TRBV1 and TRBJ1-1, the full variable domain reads VTLLEQNPRWRLVPRGQAVNLRCILKNSQYPWMSWYQQDLQKQLQWLFTLRSPGDKEVKSLPGADYLATRVTDTELRLQVANMSQGRTLYCTCSDRDRNTEVFFGKGTRLTVV.

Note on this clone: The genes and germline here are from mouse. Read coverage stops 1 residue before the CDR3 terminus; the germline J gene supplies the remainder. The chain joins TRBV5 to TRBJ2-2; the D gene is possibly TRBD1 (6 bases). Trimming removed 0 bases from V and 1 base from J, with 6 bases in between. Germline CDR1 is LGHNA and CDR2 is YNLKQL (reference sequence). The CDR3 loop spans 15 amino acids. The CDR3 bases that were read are TGTGCCAGCAGCCAAGAAGGGGGAAACACCGGGCAGCTCTAC. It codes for CASSQEGGNTGQLY. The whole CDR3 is CASSQEGGNTGQLYF.

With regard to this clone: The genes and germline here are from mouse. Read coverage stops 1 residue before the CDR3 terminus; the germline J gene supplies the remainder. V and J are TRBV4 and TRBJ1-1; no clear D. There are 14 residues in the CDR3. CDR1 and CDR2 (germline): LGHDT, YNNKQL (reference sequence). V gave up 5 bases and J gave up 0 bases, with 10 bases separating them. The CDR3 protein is CASSLRSANTEVFF. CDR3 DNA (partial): TGTGCCAGCAGCCTCAGGAGTGCAAACACAGAAGTCTTC.

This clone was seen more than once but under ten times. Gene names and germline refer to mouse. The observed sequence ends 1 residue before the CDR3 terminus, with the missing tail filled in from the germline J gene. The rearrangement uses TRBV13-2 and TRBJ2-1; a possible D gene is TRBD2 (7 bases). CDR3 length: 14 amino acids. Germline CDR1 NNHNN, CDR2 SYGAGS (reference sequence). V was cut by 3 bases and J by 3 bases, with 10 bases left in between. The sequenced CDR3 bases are TGTGCCAGCGGTGGTGGGGGGCGCTATGCTGAGCAGTTC. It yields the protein CASGGGGRYAEQF. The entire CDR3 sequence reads CASGGGGRYAEQFF.

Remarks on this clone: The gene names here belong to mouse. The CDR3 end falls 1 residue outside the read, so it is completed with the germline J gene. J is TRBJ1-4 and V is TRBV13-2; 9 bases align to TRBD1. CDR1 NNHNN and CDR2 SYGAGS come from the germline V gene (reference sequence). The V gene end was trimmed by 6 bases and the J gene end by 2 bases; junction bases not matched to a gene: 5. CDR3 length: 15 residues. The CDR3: CASEEGTGSNERLFF. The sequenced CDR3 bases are TGTGCCAGCGAGGAAGGGACAGGGTCCAACGAAAGATTATTT.

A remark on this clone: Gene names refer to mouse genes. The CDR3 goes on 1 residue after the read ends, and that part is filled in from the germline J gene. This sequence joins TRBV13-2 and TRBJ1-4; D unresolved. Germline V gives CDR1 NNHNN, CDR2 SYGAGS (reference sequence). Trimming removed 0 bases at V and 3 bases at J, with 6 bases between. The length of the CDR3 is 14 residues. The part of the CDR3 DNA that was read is TGTGCCAGCGGTGATGCAGGACCCAACGAAAGATTATTT. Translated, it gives CASGDAGPNERLF. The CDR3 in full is CASGDAGPNERLFF.

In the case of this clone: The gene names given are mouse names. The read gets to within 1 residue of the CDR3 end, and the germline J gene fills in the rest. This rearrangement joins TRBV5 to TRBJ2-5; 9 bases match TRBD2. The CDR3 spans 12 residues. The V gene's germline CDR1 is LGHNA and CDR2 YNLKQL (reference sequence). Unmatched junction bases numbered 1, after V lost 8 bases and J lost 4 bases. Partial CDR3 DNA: TGTGCCAGCGGGGACTGGGAAGACACCCAGTAC. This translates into CASGDWEDTQY. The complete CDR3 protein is CASGDWEDTQYF.

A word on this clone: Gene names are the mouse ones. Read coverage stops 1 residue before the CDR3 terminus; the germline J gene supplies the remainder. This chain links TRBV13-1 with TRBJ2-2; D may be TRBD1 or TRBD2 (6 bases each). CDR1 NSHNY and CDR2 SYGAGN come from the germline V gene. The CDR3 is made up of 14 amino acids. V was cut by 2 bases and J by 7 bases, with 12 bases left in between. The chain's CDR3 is CASSEGGGGGQLYF. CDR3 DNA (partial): TGTGCCAGCAGTGAGGGGGGAGGGGGCGGGCAGCTCTAC.

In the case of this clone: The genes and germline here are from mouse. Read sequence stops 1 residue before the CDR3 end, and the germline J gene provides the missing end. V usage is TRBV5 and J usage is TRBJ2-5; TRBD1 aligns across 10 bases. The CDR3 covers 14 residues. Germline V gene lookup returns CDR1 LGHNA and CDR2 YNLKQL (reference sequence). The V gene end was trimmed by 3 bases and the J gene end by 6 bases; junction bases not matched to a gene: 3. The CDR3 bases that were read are TGTGCCAGCAGCCACGACAGGGGGCCGGACACCCAGTAC. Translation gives CASSHDRGPDTQY. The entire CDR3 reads CASSHDRGPDTQYF.